The 7 T cell receptor beta chains given below trace back to one sample, sequenced in a study of PD-1 blockade in classical Hodgkin lymphoma (TCRdb year 2020). Library preparation was by the immunoSEQ multiplex PCR assay. The table comes from immuneACCESS by way of TCRdb, which keeps in-frame sequences with V and J called. Part of the clones is missing from these tables; in studies checked, under half for an unresolved V gene and the rest for unknown reasons. The sample table contains fewer than 100,000 clones; only one count was recorded for 80% to 95% of them. The ten largest clones take up roughly 2.8% of the sample. Sample time point, as interpreted from the label and publication: cycle 1 day 1 (C1D1), immediately before nivolumab initiation. Relapse after autologous stem cell transplantation had occurred in all trial patients, and cohorts A, B and C were distinguished by prior brentuximab vedotin exposure.

The sequences come from peripheral blood mononuclear cells (PBMCs), collected at baseline. The receptors stem from a human donor with classical Hodgkin lymphoma.

This clone was recorded a few times. The chain has TRBV9 and TRBJ2-7; D not resolved. V was trimmed by 5 bases and J by 1 base, leaving 19 bases between them. The CDR3 length is 16 residues. CDR1 SGDLS and CDR2 YYNGEE come from the germline V gene. The CDR3 DNA follows: TGTGCCAGCAGTAAATCTCCGAAGCTGGGGTCCTACGAGCAGTACTTC. Amino acid sequence: CASSKSPKLGSYEQYF.

This chain connects TRBV28 to TRBJ1-5; D may be TRBD1 (5 bases). V lost 7 bases, J lost 4 bases, and 17 bases lay in between. The CDR3 runs 15 residues. Germline assignment: CDR1 MDHEN and CDR2 SYDVKM. The CDR3 DNA reads TGTGCCAGCATTCATGACAGAGCCGTTAATCAGCCCCAGCATTTT. This translates into CASIHDRAVNQPQHF.

V gene TRBV5-1 combines with J gene TRBJ2-5; 7 positions match TRBD2. The V and J ends lost 3 bases and 4 bases, in that order; junction bases with no gene match: 6. The CDR3 consists of 14 residues. Germline V lookup: CDR1 SGHRS, CDR2 YFSETQ. The CDR3 sequence is CASSSGGSGETQYF. Here the CDR3 DNA reads TGCGCCAGCAGCTCTGGCGGGAGCGGAGAGACCCAGTACTTC.

This clone appeared many times. J is TRBJ2-1 and V is TRBV9, with D unresolved. Trimming cost V 0 bases and J 9 bases, with 7 bases left between them. From germline, CDR1 is SGDLS and CDR2 YYNGEE. This CDR3 region has 12 residues. CDR3 nucleotide sequence: TGTGCCAGCAGCGTAGAAGGTGGTGAGCAGTTCTTC. Residues: CASSVEGGEQFF.

This sequence joins TRBV28 and TRBJ1-5, with D unresolved. Trimming left V 4 bases short and J 1 base short, with 8 bases between. Germline V lookup: CDR1 MDHEN, CDR2 SYDVKM. This CDR3 contains 14 residues. The chain's CDR3 is CASSYSSSNQPQHF. DNA for the CDR3: TGTGCCAGCAGTTACAGTTCCAGCAATCAGCCCCAGCATTTT.

The J gene is TRBJ2-1, the V gene TRBV6-6, with D perhaps matching TRBD1 or TRBD2 (5 bases each). The CDR3 sequence is 14 residues long. Trimming cost V 6 bases and J 4 bases, with 13 bases left between them. Looked up from germline, CDR1 is MNHNY and CDR2 is SVGAGI (reference sequence). The CDR3 reads CASSTGTSYNEQFF. CDR3 DNA sequence: TGTGCCAGCAGCACCGGGACCTCGTACAATGAGCAGTTCTTC.

V and J are TRBV28 and TRBJ2-1; maybe TRBD2 (7 bases). From germline, CDR1 is MDHEN and CDR2 SYDVKM. The V end was cut by 6 bases, the J end by 4 bases, with 16 bases between. The CDR3 totals 15 residues. CDR3 nucleotides: TGTGCCAGCAGGAAGACTAGGGGGGGATACAATGAGCAGTTCTTC. Residues: CASRKTRGGYNEQFF.